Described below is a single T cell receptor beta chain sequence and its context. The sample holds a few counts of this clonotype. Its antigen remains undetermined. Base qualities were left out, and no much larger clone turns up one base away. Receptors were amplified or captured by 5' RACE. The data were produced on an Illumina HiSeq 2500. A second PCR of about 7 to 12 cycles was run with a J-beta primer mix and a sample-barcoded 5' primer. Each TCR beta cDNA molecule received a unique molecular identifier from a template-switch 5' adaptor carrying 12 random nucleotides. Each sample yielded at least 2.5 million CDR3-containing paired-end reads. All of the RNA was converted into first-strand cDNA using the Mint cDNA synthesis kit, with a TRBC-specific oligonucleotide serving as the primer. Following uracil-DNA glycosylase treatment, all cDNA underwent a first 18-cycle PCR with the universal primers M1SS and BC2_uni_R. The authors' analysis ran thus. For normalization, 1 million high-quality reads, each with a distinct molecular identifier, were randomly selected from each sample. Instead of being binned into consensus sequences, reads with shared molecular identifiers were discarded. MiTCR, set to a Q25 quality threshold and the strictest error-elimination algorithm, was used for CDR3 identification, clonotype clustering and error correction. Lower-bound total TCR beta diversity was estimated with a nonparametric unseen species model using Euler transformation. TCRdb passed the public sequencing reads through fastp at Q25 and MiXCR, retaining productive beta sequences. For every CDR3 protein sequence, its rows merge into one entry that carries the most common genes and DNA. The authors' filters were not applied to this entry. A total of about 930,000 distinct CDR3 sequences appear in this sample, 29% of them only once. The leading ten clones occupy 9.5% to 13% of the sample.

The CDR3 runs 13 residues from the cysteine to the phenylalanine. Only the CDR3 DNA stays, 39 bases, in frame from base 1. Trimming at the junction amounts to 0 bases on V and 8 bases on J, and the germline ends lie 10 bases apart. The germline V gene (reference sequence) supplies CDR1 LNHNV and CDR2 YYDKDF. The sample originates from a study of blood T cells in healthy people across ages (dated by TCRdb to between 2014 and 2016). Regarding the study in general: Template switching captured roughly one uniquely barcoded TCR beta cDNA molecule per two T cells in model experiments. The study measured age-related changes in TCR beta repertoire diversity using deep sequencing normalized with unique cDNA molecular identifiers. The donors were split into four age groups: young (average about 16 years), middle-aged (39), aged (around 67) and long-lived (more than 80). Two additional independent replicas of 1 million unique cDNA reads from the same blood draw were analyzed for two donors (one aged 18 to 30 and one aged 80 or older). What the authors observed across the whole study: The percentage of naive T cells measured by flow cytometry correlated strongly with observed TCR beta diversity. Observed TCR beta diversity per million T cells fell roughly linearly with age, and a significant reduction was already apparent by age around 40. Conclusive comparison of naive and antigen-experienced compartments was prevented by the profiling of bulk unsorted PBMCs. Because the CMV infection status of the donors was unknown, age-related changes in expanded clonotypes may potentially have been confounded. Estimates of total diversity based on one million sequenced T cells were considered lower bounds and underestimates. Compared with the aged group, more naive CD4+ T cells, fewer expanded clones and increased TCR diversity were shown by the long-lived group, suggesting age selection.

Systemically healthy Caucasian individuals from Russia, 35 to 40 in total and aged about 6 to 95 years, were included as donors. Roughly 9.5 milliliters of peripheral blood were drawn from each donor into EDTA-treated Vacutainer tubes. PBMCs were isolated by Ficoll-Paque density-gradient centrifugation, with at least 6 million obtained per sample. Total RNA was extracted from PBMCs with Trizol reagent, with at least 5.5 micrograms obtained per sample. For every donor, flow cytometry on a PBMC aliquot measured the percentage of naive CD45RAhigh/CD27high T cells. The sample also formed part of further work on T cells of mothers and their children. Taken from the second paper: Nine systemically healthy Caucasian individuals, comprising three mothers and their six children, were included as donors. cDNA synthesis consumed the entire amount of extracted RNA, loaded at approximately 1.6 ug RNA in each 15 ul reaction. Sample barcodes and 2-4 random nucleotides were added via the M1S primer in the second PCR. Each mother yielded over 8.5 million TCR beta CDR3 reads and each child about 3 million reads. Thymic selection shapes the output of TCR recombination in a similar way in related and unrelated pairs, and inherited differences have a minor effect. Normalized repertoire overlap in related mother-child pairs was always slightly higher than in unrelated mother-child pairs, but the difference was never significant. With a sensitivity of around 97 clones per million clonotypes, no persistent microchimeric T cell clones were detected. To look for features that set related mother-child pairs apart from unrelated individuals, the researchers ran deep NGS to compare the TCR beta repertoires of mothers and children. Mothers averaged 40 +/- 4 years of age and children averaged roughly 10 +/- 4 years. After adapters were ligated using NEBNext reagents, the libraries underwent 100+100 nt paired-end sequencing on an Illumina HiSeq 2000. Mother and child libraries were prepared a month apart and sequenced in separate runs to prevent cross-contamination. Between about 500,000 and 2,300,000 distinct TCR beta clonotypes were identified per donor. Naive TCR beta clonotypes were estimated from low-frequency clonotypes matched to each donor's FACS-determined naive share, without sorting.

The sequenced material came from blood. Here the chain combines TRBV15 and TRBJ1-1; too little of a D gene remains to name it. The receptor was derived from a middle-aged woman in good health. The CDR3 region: CATSRDLNGEAFF. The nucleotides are TGTGCCACCAGCAGAGATCTGAACGGCGAAGCTTTCTTT.